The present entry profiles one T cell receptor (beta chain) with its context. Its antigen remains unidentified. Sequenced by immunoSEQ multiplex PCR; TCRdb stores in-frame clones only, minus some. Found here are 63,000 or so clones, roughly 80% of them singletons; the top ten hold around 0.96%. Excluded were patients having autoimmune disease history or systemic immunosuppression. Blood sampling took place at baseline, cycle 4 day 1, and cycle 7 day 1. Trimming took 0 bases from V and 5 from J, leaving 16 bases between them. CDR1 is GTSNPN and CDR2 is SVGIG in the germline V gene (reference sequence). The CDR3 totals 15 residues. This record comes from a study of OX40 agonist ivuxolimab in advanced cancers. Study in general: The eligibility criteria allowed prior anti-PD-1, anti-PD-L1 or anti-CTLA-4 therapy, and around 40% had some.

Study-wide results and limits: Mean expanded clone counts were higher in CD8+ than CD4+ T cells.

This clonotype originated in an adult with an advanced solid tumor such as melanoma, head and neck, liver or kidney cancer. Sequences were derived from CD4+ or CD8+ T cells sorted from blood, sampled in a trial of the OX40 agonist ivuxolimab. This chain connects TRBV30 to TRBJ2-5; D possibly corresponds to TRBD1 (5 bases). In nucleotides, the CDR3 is TGTGCCTGGAGTGTACCAAAGGGGAAGAGGGAGACCCAGTACTTC. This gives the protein CAWSVPKGKRETQYF.